Each of the 17 T cell receptor beta chains below was sequenced from the same sample in a study of T-cell reconstitution after alpha-beta-depleted transplantation in children. Unique molecular identifiers tagged the TCRbeta library. TCRdb used MiXCR to reprocess the PCR reads, holding one entry per CDR3 protein. The sample has some 830,000 distinct CDR3 sequences, roughly 15% seen once. The material was PBMCs, mostly from graft donor cells, obtained 360 days after TCRalphabeta/CD19-depleted stem cell transplant. The receptors shown here come from a male patient younger than 18 who had a stem cell transplant for acute lymphoblastic leukemia, so the T cells may come from the graft donor.

The J gene is TRBJ2-3, the V gene TRBV28, with D perhaps matching TRBD1 (6 bases). Germline lookup yields CDR1 MDHEN and CDR2 SYDVKM. CDR3 length equals 15 residues. The V end was cut by 5 bases, the J end by 1 base, with 13 bases between. The CDR3 DNA follows: TGTGCCAGCAGTATCAGGGGATGGGGCACAGATACGCAGTATTTT. It translates to CASSIRGWGTDTQYF.

The V call is TRBV4-2, the J call TRBJ2-3; D gene unclear. This CDR3 spans 14 amino acids. Germline V lookup: CDR1 LGHNA, CDR2 YNFKEQ. With 1 base removed from V and 8 bases from J, the gap between germline ends came to 13 bases. CDR3 protein: CASSQVDVGGTQYF. The CDR3 DNA reads TGTGCCAGCAGCCAAGTCGACGTAGGCGGTACGCAGTATTTT.

Only a few counts were recorded for this clonotype. J is TRBJ1-5 and V is TRBV20-1; TRBD1 is a possible D gene (5 bases). Trimming took 3 bases from V and 3 from J, leaving 9 bases between them. Looked up from germline, CDR1 is DFQATT and CDR2 is SNEGSKA (reference sequence). This CDR3 is built from 13 residues. Here the CDR3 reads CSARRQLNQPQHF. The CDR3 coding sequence is TGCAGTGCTAGGAGACAGCTCAATCAGCCCCAGCATTTT.

There are a few counts of this clonotype. The chain employs TRBV5-5 and TRBJ1-3, with D possibly TRBD1 on 5 matching bases. Germline CDR1 reads SGHKS; CDR2 reads YYEKEE (reference sequence). CDR3 length: 15 residues. The V and J ends lost 3 bases and 4 bases respectively, with 14 bases between them. The CDR3 nucleotides read TGTGCCAGCAGCTCGGGGACCCGAGGGGGAAACACCATATATTTT. The encoded protein is CASSSGTRGGNTIYF.

This clonotype occurred a few times. The chain recombines TRBV5-1 with TRBJ2-7, with TRBD2 matching 7 bases. Per germline, CDR1 SGHRS and CDR2 YFSETQ. V gave up 2 bases and J gave up 3 bases; unmatched junction bases: 5. The CDR3 is 14 amino acids. The CDR3 bases are TGCGCCAGCAGCTTTGAGCGGGAACGCTACGAGCAGTACTTC. It codes for CASSFERERYEQYF.

The chain employs TRBV5-1 and TRBJ2-1; D assignment may be TRBD1 or TRBD2 (5 bases each). The CDR3 sequence is 14 residues long. The ends were cut back, 4 bases at V and 4 bases at J, with 12 bases in the middle. From germline, CDR1 is SGHRS and CDR2 YFSETQ. CDR3 region: CASSTKGPYNEQFF. CDR3 DNA: TGCGCCAGCAGCACCAAGGGACCATACAATGAGCAGTTCTTC.

V is TRBV20-1 and J is TRBJ1-4; D is undetermined. Trimming removed 1 base from V and 0 bases from J, with 18 bases in between. The CDR3 length is 18 residues. Germline loops: CDR1 DFQATT, CDR2 SNEGSKA (reference sequence). The CDR3 here is CSARGSPEEDATNEKLFF. As DNA, the CDR3 is TGCAGTGCTAGAGGTTCCCCCGAGGAAGATGCAACTAATGAAAAACTGTTTTTT.

The J gene is TRBJ2-1, the V gene TRBV5-1, with 11 bases matching TRBD2. V was pared by 1 base and J by 0 bases, with 3 bases of the junction left unmatched. Germline CDR1 and CDR2: SGHRS and YFSETQ. The CDR3 is 17 amino acids. CDR3 protein: CASSLMGLADSYNEQFF. Here the CDR3 DNA reads TGCGCCAGCAGCTTGATGGGACTAGCGGACTCCTACAATGAGCAGTTCTTC.

The V call is TRBV18, the J call TRBJ2-3; D remains ambiguous. The CDR3 consists of 14 residues. The V end was cut by 0 bases, the J end by 2 bases, with 6 bases between. Per germline, CDR1 KGHSH and CDR2 LQKENI. The CDR3 DNA is TGTGCCAGCTCACCACCGGGTATCACAGATACGCAGTATTTT. It codes for CASSPPGITDTQYF.

The chain is built from TRBV20-1 and TRBJ2-3; TRBD2 matches at 13 bases. The CDR3 extends over 15 amino acids. CDR1 is DFQATT, CDR2 SNEGSKA, per germline (reference sequence). V lost 4 bases, J lost 4 bases, and 5 bases stayed unmatched. CDR3 DNA sequence: TGCAGTGCTACTGGACTAGCGGGAGCTTCAGATACGCAGTATTTT. Its protein product is CSATGLAGASDTQYF.

This clonotype was seen only a few times. V is TRBV27 and J is TRBJ2-1; no clear D. Trimming took 0 bases from V and 6 from J, leaving 6 bases between them. CDR1 and CDR2 from the germline V gene are MNHEY and SMNVEV (reference sequence). This CDR3 comprises 13 residues. CDR3 loop: CASSLSDGNEQFF. The CDR3 DNA reads TGTGCCAGCAGTTTATCGGACGGCAATGAGCAGTTCTTC.

The chain links TRBV28 to TRBJ2-1; TRBD2 agrees at 9 bases. The CDR3 runs to 15 residues. The V gene's germline CDR1 is MDHEN and CDR2 SYDVKM. With V trimmed by 3 bases and J by 8 bases, 8 bases remained unmatched. The CDR3 DNA reads as TGTGCCAGCAGTTTCTCTGGCGGGAGGGGTTATGAGCAGTTCTTC. It codes for CASSFSGGRGYEQFF.

Points on this clonotype: At one of its ends the junction is not consistent with the germline gene, which may arise from a read error. The chain is built from TRBV11-3 and TRBJ2-1; 11 bases line up with TRBD2. Germline V gene sequence: CDR1 SGHNT, CDR2 YENEEA. The CDR3 runs 15 residues. The CDR3 here is CASSPGLAGGNEEFF. As DNA, the CDR3 is TGTGCCAGCAGCCCAGGACTAGCGGGCGGCAATGAGGAGTTCTTC.

The sample holds many counts of this clonotype. The V and J genes are TRBV20-1 and TRBJ1-3, with 8 positions matching TRBD1. Germline lookup yields CDR1 DFQATT and CDR2 SNEGSKA (reference sequence). The CDR3 covers 14 residues. V dropped 3 bases and J dropped 4; count of bases not matched to a gene: 5. CDR3 protein: CSASVTGAGNTIYF. The CDR3 coding sequence is TGCAGTGCTAGTGTGACAGGGGCGGGAAACACCATATATTTT.

The rearrangement joins TRBV10-3 to TRBJ2-7; possibly TRBD1 or TRBD2 for D (5 bases each). Trimming cost V 2 bases and J 0 bases, with 11 bases left between them. This CDR3 is 15 amino acids long. Germline V gene data show CDR1 as ENHRY and CDR2 as SYGVKD. CDR3 region: CAISEGWDVSYEQYF. CDR3 DNA sequence: TGTGCCATCAGTGAGGGATGGGACGTCTCCTACGAGCAGTACTTC.

This clonotype was counted a few times. V and J are TRBV7-6 and TRBJ2-7; 8 nucleotides match TRBD2. The ends lost 1 base at V and 0 bases at J; junction bases unmatched: 11. The CDR3 has 18 amino acids. CDR1 SGHVS and CDR2 FNYEAQ come from the germline V gene. CDR3 sequence reads: CASSLDGGRQLTSYEQYF. In DNA, the CDR3 is TGTGCCAGCAGCTTAGATGGCGGGAGGCAACTAACCTCCTACGAGCAGTACTTC.

This clonotype was detected a few times. This rearrangement joins TRBV2 to TRBJ1-5, with a tentative D call TRBD1 (5 bases). V was cut by 4 bases and J by 2 bases, with 15 bases left in between. The CDR3 sequence is 16 residues long. The germline V gene has CDR1 SNHLY and CDR2 FYNNEI. DNA of the CDR3: TGTGCCAGCAGTGGCCAGAGCTTGGGGCGCAATCAGCCCCAGCATTTT. As protein: CASSGQSLGRNQPQHF. Variable domain in full (rest from reference TRBV2 and TRBJ1-5): EPEVTQTPSHQVTQMGQEVILRCVPISNHLYFYWYRQILGQKVEFLVSFYNNEISEKSEIFDDQFSVERPDGSNFTLKIRSTKLEDSAMYFCASSGQSLGRNQPQHFGDGTRLSIL.